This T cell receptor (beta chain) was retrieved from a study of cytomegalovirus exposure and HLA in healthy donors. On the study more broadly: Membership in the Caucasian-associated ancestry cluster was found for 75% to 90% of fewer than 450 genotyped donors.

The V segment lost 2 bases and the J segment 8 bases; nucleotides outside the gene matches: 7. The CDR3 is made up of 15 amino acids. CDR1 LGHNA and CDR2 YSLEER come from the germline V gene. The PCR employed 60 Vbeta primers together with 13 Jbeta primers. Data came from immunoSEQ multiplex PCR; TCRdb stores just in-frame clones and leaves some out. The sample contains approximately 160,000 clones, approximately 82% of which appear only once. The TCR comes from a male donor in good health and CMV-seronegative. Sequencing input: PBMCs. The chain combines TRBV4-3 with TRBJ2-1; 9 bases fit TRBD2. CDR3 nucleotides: TGCGCCAGCAGCCAACTCGCGGGAGGGCCCTATGAGCAGTTCTTC. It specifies CASSQLAGGPYEQFF.